This entry describes one T cell receptor beta chain. Seattle participants joined during active infection and were tracked over time. Original processing methods: By means of reference gene primer amplification, nucleated cell counts were estimated. Repertoires were generated with immunoSEQ multiplex PCR, while TCRdb's copy carries only in-frame clones and drops some. For V, J and clone size, that table is used; D and trimming come from the DNA. The data contain approximately 25,000 clones, around 79% of them singletons. These data are taken from a study of blood T cell repertoires in COVID-19. Study details: Researchers got acute and convalescent COVID-19 samples from the United States, Italy and Spain. From T cells, B-cell-depleted T cells, or PBMCs came the material, which was cDNA or gDNA.

Sequencing was done on a sample of peripheral blood. The sequence derives from a man aged 50-59 years with COVID-19, enrolled during active disease.

CDR3 region: CASSELAGGMGQQETQYF. The CDR3 region has the DNA TGTGCCAGCAGTGAACTAGCGGGAGGAATGGGCCAACAAGAGACCCAGTACTTC. This chain uses TRBV2 with TRBJ2-5, with TRBD2 identical over 11 bases. The V segment lost 2 bases and the J segment 2 bases; nucleotides outside the gene matches: 10. The CDR3 is 18 amino acids. Germline V gives CDR1 SNHLY, CDR2 FYNNEI.